This T cell receptor (beta chain) was found in a study of T cells in localized non-small cell lung cancer. Overall study findings and caveats: Adjacent lung was found to contain a median approximately 60 of the top 100 tumor clones.

Germline V gives CDR1 SNHLY, CDR2 FYNNEI. CDR3 length: 13 residues. Trimming stripped 3 bases from V and 2 bases from J, with 7 bases between. Sequencing used immunoSEQ multiplex PCR; TCRdb keeps in-frame clones, though not all of them. The profile shows tens of thousands of clones, more than 75% of them singletons. On this clone: Its specificity is unknown.

The receptor comes from a male donor older than 55 with stage III lung adenocarcinoma. The material sequenced was peripheral blood, taken before any cancer treatment. This rearrangement joins TRBV2 to TRBJ1-2, with a possible D match to TRBD1 (5 bases). DNA of the CDR3: TGTGCCAGCAGTGATAGGGGAAACTATGGCTACACCTTC. Translated: CASSDRGNYGYTF. Full variable domain (missing parts from reference TRBV2 and TRBJ1-2): EPEVTQTPSHQVTQMGQEVILRCVPISNHLYFYWYRQILGQKVEFLVSFYNNEISEKSEIFDDQFSVERPDGSNFTLKIRSTKLEDSAMYFCASSDRGNYGYTFGSGTRLTVV.